The sequence of this T cell receptor beta chain was determined in a study of blood T cell repertoires in COVID-19. Study at large: There were acute and convalescent COVID-19 samples, and they came from the United States, Italy and Spain. In each case, the material was cDNA or gDNA derived from T cells, B-cell-depleted T cells, or PBMCs.

The germline V gene has CDR1 KGHDR and CDR2 SFDVKD. This CDR3 has 13 residues. The ends were cut back, 4 bases at V and 8 bases at J, with 13 bases in the middle. The authors' processing: The assay estimated nucleated cells by amplifying reference gene primers. Profiling relied on immunoSEQ multiplex PCR, and the TCRdb table lists in-frame clones only, not all of them. The V and J calls and clone size come from that table; D and trimming were worked out from the DNA. The data contain a few hundred thousand clones, more than 75% of them singletons. This receptor was obtained from a woman aged 50 to 60 with acute or convalescent COVID-19. The sample taken for sequencing was peripheral blood. The V call is TRBV24-1, the J call TRBJ1-1; possible D gene TRBD1, 5 bases. The CDR3 bases are TGTGCCACCAGTGACTTTGCGGGGGGAGAAGCTTTCTTT. Translated, it gives CATSDFAGGEAFF.